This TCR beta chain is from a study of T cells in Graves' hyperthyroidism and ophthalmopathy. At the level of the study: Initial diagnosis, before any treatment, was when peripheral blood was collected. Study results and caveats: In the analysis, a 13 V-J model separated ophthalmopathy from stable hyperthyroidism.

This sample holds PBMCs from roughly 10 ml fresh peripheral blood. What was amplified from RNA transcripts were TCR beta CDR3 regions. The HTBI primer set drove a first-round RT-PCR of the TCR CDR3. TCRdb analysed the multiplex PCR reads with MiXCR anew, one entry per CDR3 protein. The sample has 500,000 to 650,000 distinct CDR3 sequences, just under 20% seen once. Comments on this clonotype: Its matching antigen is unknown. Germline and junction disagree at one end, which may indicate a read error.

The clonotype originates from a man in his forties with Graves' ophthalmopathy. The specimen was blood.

The CDR3 DNA sequence: TGCGCCAGCAGCTTAACAGAGGTTGGTAACGGCTGCACCTTC. Translated, it gives CASSLTEVGNGCTF. The genes are TRBV5-1 and TRBJ1-2; D remains unclear. Per the germline V gene, CDR1 is SGHRS and CDR2 is YFSETQ. The CDR3 length is 14 residues.